Only one count was recorded for the clone carrying this T cell receptor beta chain. Data came from immunoSEQ multiplex PCR; TCRdb stores just in-frame clones and leaves some out. The profile shows roughly 2,000,000 clones, approximately 95% of them singletons. Trimming stripped 10 bases from V and 5 bases from J, with 14 bases between. CDR1 is ENHRY and CDR2 is SYGVKD in the germline V gene. The CDR3 is 13 amino acids. It was CD45RO-negative cells, positively selected for CCR7, that made up naive CD8 cells, with terminally differentiated effector memory CD45RA+ cells excluded. This entry is derived from a study of shared clonotypes between healthy human individuals.

The clonotype comes from a man between 18 and 35 years old in good health. Sample: naive CD8+ T cells sorted from blood. V usage is TRBV10-3 and J usage is TRBJ1-4; D ambiguous. CDR3 DNA: TGTGCCACCACCCCGCTATTAAATGAAAAACTGTTTTTT. Translation gives CATTPLLNEKLFF.